These 13 T cell receptor beta chains originate from one sample sequenced in a study of CD8+CD57+ T cells in acquired aplastic anemia. Genomic DNA constituted the template upon which TCR beta VDJ and CDR3 profiling was performed. TCRdb itself ran the reads through MiXCR, one entry per CDR3 protein. The sample lists approximately 250,000 distinct CDR3 sequences, approximately 80% occurring once. Sequenced patients had shown CD8+CD57+ cell expansion by flow cytometry. Material for sequencing was sorted CD4+, CD8+, or CD8+CD57+ T cells (not recorded which) from PBMCs. Receptors were obtained from a human donor with aplastic anemia.

J is TRBJ1-4 and V is TRBV7-9; maybe TRBD1 (6 bases). V shed 3 bases and J shed 17 bases, with 22 bases lying between them. The germline V gene has CDR1 SEHNR and CDR2 FQNEAQ (reference sequence). The CDR3 has 14 residues. This CDR3 reads CASSFGRGGESDFF. In nucleotides, the CDR3 is TGTGCCAGCAGCTTTGGAAGAGGGGGGGAAAGCGATTTTTTT.

This clonotype was seen a single time. This chain joins TRBV24-1 and TRBJ2-5; TRBD2 matches at 8 bases. The CDR3 runs to 15 residues. With V trimmed by 3 bases and J by 1 base, 3 bases remained unmatched. Germline-derived CDR1 and CDR2 are KGHDR and SFDVKD. In DNA, the CDR3 is TGTGCCACCAGTGATACGGGAGGGCCCCAAGAGACCCAGTACTTC. Its translation is CATSDTGGPQETQYF.

The V and J genes are TRBV5-6 and TRBJ2-3; no clear D gene. This CDR3 comprises 13 residues. The V gene's germline CDR1 is SGHDT and CDR2 YYEEEE. The V and J ends lost 7 bases and 2 bases respectively, with 11 bases between them. This CDR3 reads CASGPVDTDTQYF. The CDR3 coding sequence is TGTGCCAGCGGCCCCGTTGACACAGATACGCAGTATTTT.

This clonotype was seen many times. The V gene is TRBV7-2, the J gene TRBJ2-6; D is ambiguous. Trimming removed 5 bases from V and 2 bases from J, with 10 bases in between. Germline V gives CDR1 SGHTA, CDR2 FQGNSA. The CDR3 runs to 15 residues. CDR3 sequence reads: CASSDGVPGANVLTF. The CDR3 region has the DNA TGTGCCAGCAGCGATGGGGTGCCTGGGGCCAACGTCCTGACTTTC.

J is TRBJ2-7 and V is TRBV7-3, with 7 bases lining up with TRBD1. The CDR3 has 15 amino acids. Germline trimming cut 3 bases from V and 13 bases from J; bases unmatched to any gene: 18. Germline CDR1 reads SGHTA; CDR2 reads FQGTGA. CDR3 bases: TGTGCCAGCAGCTTCCACAGGGGAAAGACCTACTATTTTTACGTC. Encoded protein: CASSFHRGKTYYFYV.

This clonotype was seen repeatedly, ten times or more. V is TRBV4-1 and J is TRBJ1-5; D uncertain. The germline V gene encodes CDR1 MGHRA and CDR2 YSYEKL. V lost 4 bases, J lost 6 bases, and 13 bases lay in between. The CDR3 has 14 amino acids. The CDR3 bases are TGCGCCAGCAGCCCGATAGGGCCGAGTCAGCCCCAGCATTTT. It is translated as CASSPIGPSQPQHF.

Comments on this clonotype: This CDR3 is missing its conserved last phenylalanine or tryptophan, likely due to a read error. The DNA is omitted, as the CDR3 cannot be located on it reliably, and the CDR3 follows TCRdb's listing. The chain is built from TRBV9 and TRBJ1-5; the table's D call, TRBD1, was not checked against the DNA. The CDR3 extends over 13 residues, inclusive of both ends. Germline V gene sequence: CDR1 SGDLS, CDR2 YYNGEE. The CDR3 loop reads CASSVDVSRNQPH.

This chain uses TRBV7-9 with TRBJ1-6, with TRBD1 matching 10 bases. CDR1 is SEHNR, CDR2 FQNEAQ, per germline (reference sequence). V lost 4 bases to trimming and J lost 14 bases; unmatched junction nucleotides: 8. The CDR3 length is 14 residues. DNA for the CDR3: TGTGCCAGCAGCTGGGACAGGGGACTTTCGTCCCTCCACTTT. Residues: CASSWDRGLSSLHF.

This clonotype has just a few counts. V is TRBV10-3 and J is TRBJ1-2; perhaps TRBD1 as D (5 bases). The V gene lost 11 bases and the J gene lost 6 bases, with 25 bases spanning the gap. The CDR3 has 15 amino acids. Germline CDR1 ENHRY, CDR2 SYGVKD. The CDR3 sequence is CAARRRGNEFDGYTF. The CDR3 coding sequence is TGTGCCGCACGCCGAAGGGGCAATGAGTTCGATGGCTACACCTTC.

Turning to this clonotype: One end of the junction varies from germline; a read error may be responsible. The V gene is TRBV7-9, the J gene TRBJ2-5; tentative D call: TRBD2 (7 bases). Germline loops: CDR1 SEHNR, CDR2 FQNEAQ (reference sequence). This CDR3 contains 14 residues. DNA of the CDR3: TGTGCCAGCAGCTTTGGAAGAAGGGGGGGGACCCAGGACTTC. Amino acids: CASSFGRRGGTQDF.

The chain links TRBV7-9 to TRBJ1-1; D call uncertain. The CDR3 length is 15 residues. Germline values: CDR1 SEHNR, CDR2 FQNEAQ (reference sequence). V was shortened by 6 bases and J by 5 bases, with 19 bases between the two germline ends. The DNA of the CDR3 is TGTGCCAGCAGTGGGGTGGAGGAGACGAAGACTGAAGCTTTCTTT. Its protein product is CASSGVEETKTEAFF.

The J gene is TRBJ1-5, the V gene TRBV7-9; D might be TRBD1 (5 bases). The CDR3 is 15 residues long. V lost 4 bases and J lost 6, with 16 bases in between. CDR1 and CDR2 (germline): SEHNR, FQNEAQ (reference sequence). The CDR3 nucleotides are TGTGCCAGCAGCTCTATAGGGGAGGGCGGTCAGCCCCAGCATTTT. It translates to CASSSIGEGGQPQHF.

J is TRBJ2-7 and V is TRBV7-2, with 7 nucleotides matching TRBD1. Germline V gene lookup returns CDR1 SGHTA and CDR2 FQGNSA. V was pared by 1 base and J by 1 base, with 13 bases of the junction left unmatched. CDR3 length equals 18 residues. CDR3 loop: CASSLDLTGNTQSYEQYV. The CDR3 nucleotides read TGTGCCAGCAGCTTAGATCTGACAGGGAACACTCAATCCTACGAGCAGTACGTC.